The source of this T cell receptor beta chain is a study of OX40 agonist ivuxolimab in advanced cancers. Clones were read by immunoSEQ multiplex PCR, and TCRdb kept only the in-frame ones, dropping some. This table holds about 92,000 clones, approximately 90% found once. With regard to this clone: The target antigen is unknown.

Germline V gene lookup returns CDR1 SGHRS and CDR2 YFSETQ. This CDR3 comprises 14 residues. Trimming took off 0 bases at V and 0 bases at J, with 6 bases between the two ends. Study-level findings and limits: CD8+ T cells showed, on average, more clonal expansion than CD4+ cells. Certain nonresponders likewise exhibited a low normalized T-cell clonal expansion.

Sequencing was performed on CD4+ or CD8+ T cells sorted from blood, taken in a trial of the OX40 agonist ivuxolimab. The sequence was collected from an adult with an advanced solid tumor such as melanoma, head and neck, liver or kidney cancer. The chain recombines TRBV5-1 with TRBJ1-1; maybe TRBD1 (5 bases). The CDR3 DNA reads TGCGCCAGCAGCTTGGCAGGGATGAACACTGAAGCTTTCTTT. It translates to CASSLAGMNTEAFF.